What follows are 15 T cell receptor beta chains derived from one specimen sequenced in a study of blood T cells in healthy people across ages. Alongside a J-beta primer mix, a sample-barcoded 5' primer served in a second PCR lasting roughly 6 to 11 cycles. MiXCR was run by TCRdb on the 5' RACE reads, yielding one entry per CDR3 protein. The sample includes approximately 1,000,000 distinct CDR3 sequences, 40% to 45% seen only once; the top ten take approximately 20%. The sequenced sample consisted of blood. These receptors were taken from a woman in her sixties in good health.

In this sample, this clonotype turned up a few times. V and J are TRBV20-1 and TRBJ2-5; weak D call: TRBD1 (10 bases). V lost 4 bases and J lost 0, with 24 bases in between. Germline V gene lookup returns CDR1 DFQATT and CDR2 SNEGSKA (reference sequence). This CDR3 spans 18 amino acids. CDR3 in DNA: TGCAGTGCTATGGGACAGGGGTTAGCGGGAGCTCACCAAGAGACCCAGTACTTC. It codes for CSAMGQGLAGAHQETQYF.

The chain employs TRBV3-1 and TRBJ2-3, with 8 bases aligning to TRBD2. Losses at the gene ends were 3 bases for V and 5 bases for J; bases not matched to a gene: 10. CDR1 and CDR2 (germline): LGHDT, YNNKEL (reference sequence). CDR3 length: 16 amino acids. In DNA form, the CDR3 reads TGTGCCAGCAGCCAGGGCGTAGCGGGAAGGAAAGATACGCAGTATTTT. The encoded protein is CASSQGVAGRKDTQYF.

The chain employs TRBV20-1 and TRBJ2-7; D perhaps matches TRBD2 (6 bases). The CDR3 runs to 14 residues. The germline V gene has CDR1 DFQATT and CDR2 SNEGSKA (reference sequence). V dropped 3 bases and J dropped 0 bases, with 12 bases sitting between them. In nucleotides, the CDR3 is TGCAGTGCTAGCGGAGGGGACTCCTCCTACGAGCAGTACTTC. It codes for CSASGGDSSYEQYF.

V gene TRBV29-1 combines with J gene TRBJ1-2; the D is unclear. Germline CDR1 is SQVTM and CDR2 is ANQGSEA. V was trimmed by 7 bases and J by 8 bases, leaving 17 bases between them. There are 12 residues in the CDR3. This CDR3 is CSAHRMGGGYTF. CDR3 bases: TGCAGCGCCCACCGGATGGGAGGGGGCTACACCTTC.

The V and J genes are TRBV20-1 and TRBJ2-3, with 10 bases fitting TRBD2. V gave up 0 bases and J gave up 4 bases; unmatched junction bases: 7. From germline, CDR1 is DFQATT and CDR2 SNEGSKA (reference sequence). CDR3 length equals 16 residues. CDR3 in DNA: TGCAGTGCTAGAGATGTACTAGCGGGACTCGCAGATACGCAGTATTTT. Translating it yields CSARDVLAGLADTQYF.

V and J are TRBV11-1 and TRBJ2-1, with no clear D. The end of the DNA aligns better with TRBJ2-7, so the J call may be wrong. Germline CDR1 reads SGHAT; CDR2 reads FQDESV (reference sequence). There are 15 residues in the CDR3. The CDR3 DNA reads TGTGCCAGCAGCCCGAGGTCGGTACTCTACAATGAGCAGTACTTC. Translation gives CASSPRSVLYNEQYF.

The CDR3 loop is CASSTGTGGRDEQFF. The CDR3 bases are TGTGCCAGCAGCACCGGGACAGGGGGCAGGGATGAGCAGTTCTTC. This chain links TRBV3-1 with TRBJ2-1; the match to TRBD1 covers 12 bases. The germline CDR1 and CDR2 sequences are LGHDT and YNNKEL (reference sequence). The length of the CDR3 is 15 residues. The V gene end was trimmed by 5 bases and the J gene end by 8 bases; junction bases not matched to a gene: 7.

This rearrangement joins TRBV25-1 to TRBJ1-2; D unresolved. Looked up from germline, CDR1 is MGHDK and CDR2 is SYGVNS. Between the trimmed V and J ends, which lost 2 bases and 4 bases, there was a span of 5 bases. The CDR3 totals 12 residues. The CDR3 protein is CASSEHLYGYTF. DNA for the CDR3: TGTGCCAGCAGTGAACACCTCTATGGCTACACCTTC.

The chain links TRBV5-1 to TRBJ2-6, with 10 bases fitting TRBD2. Trimming cost V 7 bases and J 6 bases; bases outside gene matches: 13. There are 17 residues in the CDR3. The germline gives CDR1 SGHRS, CDR2 YFSETQ. CDR3 residues: CASGHGTSGTMANVLTF. CDR3 DNA sequence: TGCGCCAGCGGTCACGGCACTAGCGGGACTATGGCCAACGTCCTGACTTTC. Full variable domain (missing parts from reference TRBV5-1 and TRBJ2-6): KAGVTQTPRYLIKTRGQQVTLSCSPISGHRSVSWYQQTPGQGLQFLFEYFSETQRNKGNFPGRFSGRQFSNSRSEMNVSTLELGDSALYLCASGHGTSGTMANVLTFGAGSRLTVL.

The V call is TRBV28, the J call TRBJ2-7; the match to TRBD2 covers 12 bases. The J segment lost 2 bases and the V segment lost 6 bases, leaving 8 bases of the junction unmatched. The germline CDR1 and CDR2 sequences are MDHEN and SYDVKM. The CDR3 is 16 amino acids. The CDR3 loop reads CASSSPGLAGPYEQYF. DNA of the CDR3: TGTGCCAGCAGCTCTCCCGGACTAGCGGGACCCTACGAGCAGTACTTC.

In the case of this clonotype: Mismatch with germline at one junction end may stem from a read error. The chain joins TRBV5-6 to TRBJ2-7; the D is unclear. The CDR3 runs to 13 residues. Looked up from germline, CDR1 is SGHDT and CDR2 is YYEEEE. CDR3 sequence reads: CTSSFGTSYEQYF. In DNA, the CDR3 is TGTACCAGCAGCTTCGGCACCTCCTACGAGCAGTACTTC.

To note about this clonotype: The CDR3 carries no conserved terminal phenylalanine or tryptophan, so it likely arises from a read error. The chain combines TRBV7-2 with TRBJ2-6, with D unresolved. From germline, CDR1 is SGHTA and CDR2 FQGNSA. The V end was cut by 5 bases, the J end by 0 bases, with 11 bases between. CDR3 length: 16 residues. The CDR3: CASSRESSSGANVLTL. The DNA for the CDR3 is TGTGCCAGCAGCAGAGAGAGTTCCTCTGGGGCCAACGTCCTGACTTTA.

The chain recombines TRBV2 with TRBJ2-4; TRBD1 is a possible D gene (6 bases). The DNA end is a closer match to TRBJ2-7, so the J assignment may be wrong. CDR1 SNHLY and CDR2 FYNNEI come from the germline V gene. CDR3 size: 14 residues. This CDR3 is CASLDPRGSYEQYF. The CDR3 DNA reads TGTGCCAGCCTGGACCCGAGGGGGTCCTACGAGCAGTACTTC.

The chain recombines TRBV6-5 with TRBJ2-3; TRBD2 might be the D (6 bases). In germline, CDR1 is MNHEY, CDR2 SVGAGI. This CDR3 spans 12 amino acids. Between the trimmed V and J ends, which lost 5 bases and 8 bases, there was a span of 11 bases. The CDR3 loop reads CASSRMGGTQYF. CDR3 nucleotide sequence: TGTGCCAGCAGTAGAATGGGGGGTACGCAGTATTTT.

This clonotype came up a few times. This chain links TRBV29-1 with TRBJ1-1; tentative D call: TRBD1 (6 bases). This CDR3 is built from 12 residues. Germline assignment: CDR1 SQVTM and CDR2 ANQGSEA. As DNA, the CDR3 is TGCAGAGGCCTTTGGGGGGCCACTGAAGCTTTCTTT. Translating gives CRGLWGATEAFF.